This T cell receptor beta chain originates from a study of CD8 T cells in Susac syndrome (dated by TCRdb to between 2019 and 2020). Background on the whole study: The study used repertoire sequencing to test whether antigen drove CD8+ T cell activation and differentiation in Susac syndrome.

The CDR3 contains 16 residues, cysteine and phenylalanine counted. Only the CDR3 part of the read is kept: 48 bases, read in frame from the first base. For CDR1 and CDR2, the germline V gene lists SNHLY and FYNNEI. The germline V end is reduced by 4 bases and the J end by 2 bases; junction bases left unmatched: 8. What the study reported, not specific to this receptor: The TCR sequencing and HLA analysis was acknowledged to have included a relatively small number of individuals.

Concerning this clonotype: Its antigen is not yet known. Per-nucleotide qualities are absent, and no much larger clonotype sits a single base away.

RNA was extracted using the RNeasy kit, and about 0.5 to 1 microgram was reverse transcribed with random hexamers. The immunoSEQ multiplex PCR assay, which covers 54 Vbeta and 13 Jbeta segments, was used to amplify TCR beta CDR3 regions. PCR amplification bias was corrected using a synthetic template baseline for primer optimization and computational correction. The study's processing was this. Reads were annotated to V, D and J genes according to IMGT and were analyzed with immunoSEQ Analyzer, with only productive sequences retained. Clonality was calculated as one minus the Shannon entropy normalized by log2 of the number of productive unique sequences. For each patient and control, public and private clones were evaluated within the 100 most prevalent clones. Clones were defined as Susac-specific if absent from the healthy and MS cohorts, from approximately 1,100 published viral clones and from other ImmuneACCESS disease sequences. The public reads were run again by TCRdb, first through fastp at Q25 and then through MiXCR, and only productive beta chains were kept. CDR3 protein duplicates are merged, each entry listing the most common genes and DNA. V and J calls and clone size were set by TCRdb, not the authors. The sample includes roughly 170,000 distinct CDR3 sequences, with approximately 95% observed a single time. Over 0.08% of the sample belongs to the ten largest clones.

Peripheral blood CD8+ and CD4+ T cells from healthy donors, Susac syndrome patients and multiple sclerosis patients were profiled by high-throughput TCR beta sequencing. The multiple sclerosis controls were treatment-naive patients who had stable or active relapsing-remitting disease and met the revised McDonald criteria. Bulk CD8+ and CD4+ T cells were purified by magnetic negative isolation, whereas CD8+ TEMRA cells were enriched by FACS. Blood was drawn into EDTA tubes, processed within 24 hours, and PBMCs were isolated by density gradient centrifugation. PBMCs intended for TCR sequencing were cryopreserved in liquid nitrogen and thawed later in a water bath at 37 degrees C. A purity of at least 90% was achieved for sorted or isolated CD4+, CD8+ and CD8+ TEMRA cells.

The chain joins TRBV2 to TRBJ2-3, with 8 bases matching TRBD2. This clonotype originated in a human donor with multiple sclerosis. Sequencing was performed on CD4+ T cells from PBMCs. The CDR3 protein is CASSATSGANTDTQYF. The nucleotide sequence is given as TGTGCCAGCAGTGCTACTAGCGGAGCCAACACAGATACGCAGTATTTT.